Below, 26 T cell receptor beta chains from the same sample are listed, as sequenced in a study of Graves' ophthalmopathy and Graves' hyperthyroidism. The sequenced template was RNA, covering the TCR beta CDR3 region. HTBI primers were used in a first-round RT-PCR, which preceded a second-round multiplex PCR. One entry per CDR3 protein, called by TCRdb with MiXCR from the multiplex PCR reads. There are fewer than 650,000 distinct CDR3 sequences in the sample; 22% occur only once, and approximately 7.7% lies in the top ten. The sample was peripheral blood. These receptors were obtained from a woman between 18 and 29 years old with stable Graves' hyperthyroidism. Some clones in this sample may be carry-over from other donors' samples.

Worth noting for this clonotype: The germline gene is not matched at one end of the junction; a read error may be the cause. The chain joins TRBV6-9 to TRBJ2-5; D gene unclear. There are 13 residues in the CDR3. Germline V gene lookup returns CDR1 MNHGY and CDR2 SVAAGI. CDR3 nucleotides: TGTGCCAGCAGCTATTTAGTGAGGGAGACCCAGTACTTC. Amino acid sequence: CASSYLVRETQYF.

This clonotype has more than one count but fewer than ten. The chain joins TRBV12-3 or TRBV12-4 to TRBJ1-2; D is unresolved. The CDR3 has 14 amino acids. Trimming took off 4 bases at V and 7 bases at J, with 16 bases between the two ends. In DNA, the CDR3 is TGTGCCAGCAGTTACCCCGGCTCCCCGGGTGGCTACACCTTC. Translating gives CASSYPGSPGGYTF.

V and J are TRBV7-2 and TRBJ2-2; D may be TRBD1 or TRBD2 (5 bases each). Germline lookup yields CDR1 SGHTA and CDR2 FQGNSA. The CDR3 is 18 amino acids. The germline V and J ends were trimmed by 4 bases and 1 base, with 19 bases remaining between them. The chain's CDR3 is CASSYSTAPGRNTGELFF. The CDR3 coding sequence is TGTGCCAGCAGCTATAGCACTGCCCCAGGGAGGAACACCGGGGAGCTGTTTTTT. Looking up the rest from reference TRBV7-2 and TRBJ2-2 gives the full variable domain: GAGVSQSPSNKVTEKGKDVELRCDPISGHTALYWYRQSLGQGLEFLIYFQGNSAPDKSGLPSDRFSAERTGGSVSTLTIQRTQQEDSAVYLCASSYSTAPGRNTGELFFGEGSRLTVL.

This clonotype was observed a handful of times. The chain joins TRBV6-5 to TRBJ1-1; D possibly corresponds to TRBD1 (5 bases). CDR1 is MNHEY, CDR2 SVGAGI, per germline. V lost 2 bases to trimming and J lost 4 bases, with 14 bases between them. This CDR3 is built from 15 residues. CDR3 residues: CASSYRSGTPTEAFF. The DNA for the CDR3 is TGTGCCAGCAGTTACAGGTCCGGGACCCCCACTGAAGCTTTCTTT.

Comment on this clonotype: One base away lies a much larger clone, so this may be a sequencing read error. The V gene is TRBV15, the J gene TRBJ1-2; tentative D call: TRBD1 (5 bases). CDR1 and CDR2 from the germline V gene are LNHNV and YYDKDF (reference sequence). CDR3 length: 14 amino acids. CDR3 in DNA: TGTGCCATCAGCCTGATTCGGGACGGATATGGCTACACCTTC. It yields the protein CAISLIRDGYGYTF. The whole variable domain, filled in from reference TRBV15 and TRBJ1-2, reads DAMVIQNPRYQVTQFGKPVTLSCSQTLNHNVMYWYQQKSSQAPKLLFHYYDKDFNNEADTPDNFQSRRPNTSFCFLDIRSPGLGDTAMYLCAISLIRDGYGYTFGSGTRLTVV.

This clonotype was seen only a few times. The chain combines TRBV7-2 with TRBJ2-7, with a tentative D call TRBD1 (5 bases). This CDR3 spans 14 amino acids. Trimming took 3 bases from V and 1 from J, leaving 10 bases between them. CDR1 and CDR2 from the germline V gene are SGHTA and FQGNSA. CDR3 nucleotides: TGTGCCAGCAGCTTGAATAGGGGATCCTACGAGCAGTACTTC. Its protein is CASSLNRGSYEQYF.

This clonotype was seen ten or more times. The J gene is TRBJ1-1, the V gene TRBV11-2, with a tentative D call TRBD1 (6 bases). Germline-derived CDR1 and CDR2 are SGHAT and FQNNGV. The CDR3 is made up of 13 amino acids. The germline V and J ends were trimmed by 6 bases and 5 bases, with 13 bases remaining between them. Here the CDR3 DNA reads TGTGCCAGCAGTTATCAGCAGGGGACTGAAGCTTTCTTT. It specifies CASSYQQGTEAFF.

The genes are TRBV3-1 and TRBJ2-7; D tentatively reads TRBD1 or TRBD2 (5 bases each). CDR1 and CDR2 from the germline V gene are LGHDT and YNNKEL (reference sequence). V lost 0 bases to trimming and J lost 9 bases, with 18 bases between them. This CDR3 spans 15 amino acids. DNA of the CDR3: TGTGCCAGCAGCCAAGATGACAGCGGTTTCACCCCGCAGTACTTC. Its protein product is CASSQDDSGFTPQYF.

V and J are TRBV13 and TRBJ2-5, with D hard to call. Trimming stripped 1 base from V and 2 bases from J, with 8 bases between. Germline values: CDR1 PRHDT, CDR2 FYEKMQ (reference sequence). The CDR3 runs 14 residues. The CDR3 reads CASSLDRSQETQYF. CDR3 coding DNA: TGTGCCAGCAGCTTAGATAGGAGTCAAGAGACCCAGTACTTC.

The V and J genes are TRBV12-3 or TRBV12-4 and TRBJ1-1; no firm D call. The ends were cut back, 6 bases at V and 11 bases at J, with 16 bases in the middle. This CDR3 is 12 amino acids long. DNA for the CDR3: TGTGCCAGCAGCCAAGACACGAGGCGGGCTTTCTTT. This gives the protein CASSQDTRRAFF.

The CDR3 DNA reads TGTGCCAGCAAGAGCGGCATTCGAGAAGCTTTCTTT. Its protein is CASKSGIREAFF. This rearrangement joins TRBV28 to TRBJ1-1; D ambiguous. V lost 7 bases and J 8 bases, leaving 14 bases between the germline ends. This CDR3 spans 12 amino acids. The germline gives CDR1 MDHEN, CDR2 SYDVKM.

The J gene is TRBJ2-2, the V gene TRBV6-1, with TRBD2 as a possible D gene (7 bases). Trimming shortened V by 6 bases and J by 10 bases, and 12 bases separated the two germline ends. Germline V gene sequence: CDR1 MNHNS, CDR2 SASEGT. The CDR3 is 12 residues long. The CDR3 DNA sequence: TGTGCCAGCAGGGCTGCGGGGGCGGAGCTGTTTTTT. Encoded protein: CASRAAGAELFF.

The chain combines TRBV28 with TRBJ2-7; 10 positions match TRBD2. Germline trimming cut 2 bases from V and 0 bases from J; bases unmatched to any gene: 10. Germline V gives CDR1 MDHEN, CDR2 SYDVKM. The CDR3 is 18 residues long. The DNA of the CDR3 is TGTGCCAGCAGTTTAAGGGCTAGCGGGAGCCCATACTCCTACGAGCAGTACTTC. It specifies CASSLRASGSPYSYEQYF.

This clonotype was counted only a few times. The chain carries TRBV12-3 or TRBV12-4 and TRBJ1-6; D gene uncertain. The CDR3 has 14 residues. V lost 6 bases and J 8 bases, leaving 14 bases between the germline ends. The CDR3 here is CASRLQAVDSPLHF. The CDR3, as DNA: TGTGCCAGCAGACTTCAGGCGGTTGATTCACCCCTCCACTTT.

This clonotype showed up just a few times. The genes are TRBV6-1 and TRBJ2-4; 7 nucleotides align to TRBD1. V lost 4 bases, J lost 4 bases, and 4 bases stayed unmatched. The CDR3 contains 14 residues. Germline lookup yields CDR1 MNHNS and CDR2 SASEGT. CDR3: CASSGQGTKNIQYF. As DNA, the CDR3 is TGTGCCAGCAGTGGACAGGGTACTAAAAACATTCAGTACTTC.

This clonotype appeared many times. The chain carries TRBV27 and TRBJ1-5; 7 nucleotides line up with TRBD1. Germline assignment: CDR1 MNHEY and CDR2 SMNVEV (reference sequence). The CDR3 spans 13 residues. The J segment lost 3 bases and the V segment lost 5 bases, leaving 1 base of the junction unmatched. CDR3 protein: CASSGTDNQPQHF. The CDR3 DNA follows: TGTGCCAGCAGTGGGACAGACAATCAGCCCCAGCATTTT.

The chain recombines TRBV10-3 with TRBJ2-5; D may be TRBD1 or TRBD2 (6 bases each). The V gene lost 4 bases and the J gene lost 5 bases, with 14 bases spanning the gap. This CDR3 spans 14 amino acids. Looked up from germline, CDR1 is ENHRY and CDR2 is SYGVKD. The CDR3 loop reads CAISAERRGETQYF. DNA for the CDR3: TGTGCCATCAGTGCCGAGCGGAGGGGGGAGACCCAGTACTTC.

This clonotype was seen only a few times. The CDR3 DNA follows: TGTGCCAGCTCACCGAGCATAACGGGAGCAGAGACCCAGTACTTC. This encodes CASSPSITGAETQYF. This chain uses TRBV18 with TRBJ2-5, with D possibly matching TRBD2 (6 bases). The germline CDR1 and CDR2 sequences are KGHSH and LQKENI. The ends were cut back, 3 bases at V and 4 bases at J, with 15 bases in the middle. The CDR3 consists of 15 residues.

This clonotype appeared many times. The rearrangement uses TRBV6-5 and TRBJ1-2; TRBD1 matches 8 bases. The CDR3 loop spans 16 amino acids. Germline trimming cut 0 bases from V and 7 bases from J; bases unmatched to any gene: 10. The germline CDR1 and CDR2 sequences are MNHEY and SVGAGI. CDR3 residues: CASSYSSMAGGSGYTF. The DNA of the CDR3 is TGTGCCAGCAGTTACTCGAGTATGGCAGGGGGCAGTGGCTACACCTTC.

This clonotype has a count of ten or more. CDR3 coding DNA: TGTGCCTGGCCGGGTCACCTAAACACCGGGGAGCTGTTTTTT. The encoded protein is CAWPGHLNTGELFF. This sequence joins TRBV30 and TRBJ2-2; D gene ambiguous. Trimming shortened V by 5 bases and J by 2 bases, and 12 bases separated the two germline ends. CDR1 and CDR2 (germline): GTSNPN, SVGIG (reference sequence). This CDR3 region has 14 residues.

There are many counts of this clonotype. The CDR3 DNA reads TGTGCCAGCATGCGTGGACAGGATGCTAACTATGGCTACACCTTC. Amino acids: CASMRGQDANYGYTF. The V call is TRBV6-2 or TRBV6-3, the J call TRBJ1-2; 7 bases fit TRBD1. The trim removed 7 bases at V and 0 bases at J, leaving 8 bases unmatched. This CDR3 is built from 15 residues. Germline V gene data show CDR1 as MNHEY and CDR2 as SVGEGT.

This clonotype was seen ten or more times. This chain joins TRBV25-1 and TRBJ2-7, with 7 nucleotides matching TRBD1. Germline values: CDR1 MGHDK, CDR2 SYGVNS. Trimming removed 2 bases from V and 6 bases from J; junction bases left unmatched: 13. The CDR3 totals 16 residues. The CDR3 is CASSEPLGTARGEQYF. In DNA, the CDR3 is TGTGCCAGCAGTGAACCTTTAGGGACAGCTCGTGGCGAGCAGTACTTC.

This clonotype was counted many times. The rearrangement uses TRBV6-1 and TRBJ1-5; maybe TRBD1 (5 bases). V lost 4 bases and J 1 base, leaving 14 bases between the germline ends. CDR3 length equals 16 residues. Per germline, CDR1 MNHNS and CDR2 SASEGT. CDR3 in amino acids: CASSGRDGSSNQPQHF. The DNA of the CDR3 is TGTGCCAGCAGTGGACGGGACGGCTCCAGCAATCAGCCCCAGCATTTT.

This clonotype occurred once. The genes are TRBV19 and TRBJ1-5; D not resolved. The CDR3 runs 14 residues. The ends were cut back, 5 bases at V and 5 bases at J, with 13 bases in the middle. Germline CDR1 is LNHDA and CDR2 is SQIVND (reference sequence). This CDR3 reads CASSLPYGDQPQHF. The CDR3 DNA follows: TGTGCCAGTAGTCTCCCCTATGGGGATCAGCCCCAGCATTTT.

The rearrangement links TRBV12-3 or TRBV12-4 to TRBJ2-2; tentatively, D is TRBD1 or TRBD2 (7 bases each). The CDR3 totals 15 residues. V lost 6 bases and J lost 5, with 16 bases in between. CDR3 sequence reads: CASSRQGGLTGELFF. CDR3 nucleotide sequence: TGTGCCAGCAGCCGACAGGGAGGGTTGACCGGGGAGCTGTTTTTT.

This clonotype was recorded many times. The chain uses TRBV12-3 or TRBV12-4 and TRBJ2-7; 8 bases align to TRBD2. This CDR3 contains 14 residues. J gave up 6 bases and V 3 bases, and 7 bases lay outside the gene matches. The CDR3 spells CASSLIAGGVEQYF. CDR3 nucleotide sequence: TGTGCCAGCAGTTTGATCGCGGGGGGCGTCGAGCAGTACTTC.